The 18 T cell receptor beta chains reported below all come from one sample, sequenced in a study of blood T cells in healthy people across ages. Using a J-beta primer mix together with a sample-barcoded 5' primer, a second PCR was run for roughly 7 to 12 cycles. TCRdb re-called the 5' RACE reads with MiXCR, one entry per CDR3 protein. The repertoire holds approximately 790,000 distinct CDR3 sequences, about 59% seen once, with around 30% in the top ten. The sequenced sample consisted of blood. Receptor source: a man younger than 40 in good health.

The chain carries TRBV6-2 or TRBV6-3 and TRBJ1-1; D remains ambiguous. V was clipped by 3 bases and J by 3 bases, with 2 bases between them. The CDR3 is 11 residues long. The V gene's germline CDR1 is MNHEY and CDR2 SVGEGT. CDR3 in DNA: TGTGCCAGCAGTTATTACACTGAAGCTTTCTTT. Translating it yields CASSYYTEAFF.

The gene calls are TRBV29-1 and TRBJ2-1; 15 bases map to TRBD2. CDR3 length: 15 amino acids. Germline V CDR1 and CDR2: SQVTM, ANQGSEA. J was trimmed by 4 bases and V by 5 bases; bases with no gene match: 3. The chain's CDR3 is CSVTGLAGGYNEQFF. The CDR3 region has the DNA TGCAGCGTTACGGGACTAGCGGGGGGATACAATGAGCAGTTCTTC.

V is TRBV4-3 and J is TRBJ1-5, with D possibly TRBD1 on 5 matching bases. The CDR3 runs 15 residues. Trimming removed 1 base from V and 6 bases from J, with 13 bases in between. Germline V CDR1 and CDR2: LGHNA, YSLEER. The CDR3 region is CASSQVVGVGQPQHF. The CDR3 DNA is TGCGCCAGCAGCCAAGTGGTGGGGGTAGGTCAGCCCCAGCATTTT.

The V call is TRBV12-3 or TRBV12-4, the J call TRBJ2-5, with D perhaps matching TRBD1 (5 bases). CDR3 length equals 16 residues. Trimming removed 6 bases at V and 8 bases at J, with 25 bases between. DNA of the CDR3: TGTGCCAGCAGCCCTTCGCAGGTGCAGGGAAAAGGAACCCAGTACTTC. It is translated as CASSPSQVQGKGTQYF.

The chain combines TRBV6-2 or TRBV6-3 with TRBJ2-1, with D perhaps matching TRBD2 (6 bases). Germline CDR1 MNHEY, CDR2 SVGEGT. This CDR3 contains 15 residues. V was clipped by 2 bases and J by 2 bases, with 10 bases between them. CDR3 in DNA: TGTGCCAGCAGTTACCGGGGGTACACCTACAATGAGCAGTTCTTC. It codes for CASSYRGYTYNEQFF.

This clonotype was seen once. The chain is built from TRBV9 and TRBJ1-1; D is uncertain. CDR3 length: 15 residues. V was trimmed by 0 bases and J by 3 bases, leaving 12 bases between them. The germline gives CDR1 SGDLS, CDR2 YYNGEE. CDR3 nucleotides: TGTGCCAGCAGCGTAGCTATGGACGGGGACACTGAAGCTTTCTTT. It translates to CASSVAMDGDTEAFF.

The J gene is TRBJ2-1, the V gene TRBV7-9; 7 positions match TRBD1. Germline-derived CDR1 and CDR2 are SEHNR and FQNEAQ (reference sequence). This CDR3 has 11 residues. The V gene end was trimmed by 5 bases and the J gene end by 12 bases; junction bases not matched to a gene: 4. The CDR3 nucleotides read TGTGCCAGCAGCAGGGGGCAGGGGCAGTTCTTC. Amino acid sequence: CASSRGQGQFF.

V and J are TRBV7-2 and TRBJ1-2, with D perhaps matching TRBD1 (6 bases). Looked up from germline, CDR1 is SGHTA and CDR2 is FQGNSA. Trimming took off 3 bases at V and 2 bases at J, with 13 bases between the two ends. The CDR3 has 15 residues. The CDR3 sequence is CASSFEGGKNYGYTF. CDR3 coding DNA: TGTGCCAGCAGCTTCGAGGGGGGGAAGAACTATGGCTACACCTTC.

CDR3 residues: CASSLSGTGNEQYF. DNA of the CDR3: TGTGCCAGCAGTTTATCCGGGACAGGGAACGAGCAGTACTTC. The gene calls are TRBV27 and TRBJ2-7, with TRBD1 matching over 9 bases. CDR1 and CDR2 from the germline V gene are MNHEY and SMNVEV (reference sequence). V lost 0 bases to trimming and J lost 5 bases; unmatched junction nucleotides: 2. The CDR3 runs 14 residues.

Here the CDR3 DNA reads TGCAGCGTTATTATTGGACAGAATCAGCCCCAGCATTTT. This translates into CSVIIGQNQPQHF. The chain links TRBV29-1 to TRBJ1-5; weak D call: TRBD1 (6 bases). Germline CDR1 SQVTM, CDR2 ANQGSEA. The V end was cut by 5 bases, the J end by 4 bases, with 12 bases between. There are 13 residues in the CDR3.

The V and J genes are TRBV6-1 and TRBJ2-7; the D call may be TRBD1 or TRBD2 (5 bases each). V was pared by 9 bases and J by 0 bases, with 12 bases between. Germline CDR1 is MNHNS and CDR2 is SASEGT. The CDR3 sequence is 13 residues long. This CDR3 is CARRGLSSYEQYF. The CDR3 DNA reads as TGTGCCAGGAGGGGTTTGAGCTCCTACGAGCAGTACTTC.

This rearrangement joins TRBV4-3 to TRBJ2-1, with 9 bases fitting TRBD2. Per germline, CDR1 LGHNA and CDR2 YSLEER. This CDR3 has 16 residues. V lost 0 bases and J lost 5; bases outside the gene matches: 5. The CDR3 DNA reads TGCGCCAGCAGCCAAGAGTTTGCTAGCGGGGACAATGAGCAGTTCTTC. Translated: CASSQEFASGDNEQFF.

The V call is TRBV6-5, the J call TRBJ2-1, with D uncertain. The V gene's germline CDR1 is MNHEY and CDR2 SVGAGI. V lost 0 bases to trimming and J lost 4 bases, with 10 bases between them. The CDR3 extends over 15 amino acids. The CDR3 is CASSYSIREYNEQFF. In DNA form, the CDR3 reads TGTGCCAGCAGTTACTCGATTAGGGAATACAATGAGCAGTTCTTC.

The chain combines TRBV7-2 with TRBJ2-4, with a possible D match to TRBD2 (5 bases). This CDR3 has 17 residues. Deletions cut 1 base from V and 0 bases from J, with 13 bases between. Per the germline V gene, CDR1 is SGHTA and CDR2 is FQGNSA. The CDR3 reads CASSLGGLAVAKNIQYF. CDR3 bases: TGTGCCAGCAGCTTAGGCGGTCTAGCTGTAGCCAAAAACATTCAGTACTTC.

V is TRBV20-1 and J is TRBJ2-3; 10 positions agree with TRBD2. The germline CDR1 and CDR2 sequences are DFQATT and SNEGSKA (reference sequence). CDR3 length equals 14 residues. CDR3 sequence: CIPGGSGGLDTQYF. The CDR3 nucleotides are TGCATCCCGGGAGGTAGCGGGGGGTTGGATACGCAGTATTTT.

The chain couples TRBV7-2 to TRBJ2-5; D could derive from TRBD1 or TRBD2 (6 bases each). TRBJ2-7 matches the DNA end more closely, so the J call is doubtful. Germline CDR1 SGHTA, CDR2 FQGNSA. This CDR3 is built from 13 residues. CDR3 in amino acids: CASSAIGGHEQYF. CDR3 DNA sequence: TGTGCCAGCAGCGCGATTGGGGGGCACGAGCAGTACTTC.

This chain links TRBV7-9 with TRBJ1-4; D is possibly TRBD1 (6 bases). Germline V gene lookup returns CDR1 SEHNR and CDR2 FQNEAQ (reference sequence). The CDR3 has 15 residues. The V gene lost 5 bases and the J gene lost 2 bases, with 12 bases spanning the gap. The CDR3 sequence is CASSLGDNTNEKLFF. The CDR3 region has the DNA TGTGCCAGCAGCCTAGGGGACAATACTAATGAAAAACTGTTTTTT.

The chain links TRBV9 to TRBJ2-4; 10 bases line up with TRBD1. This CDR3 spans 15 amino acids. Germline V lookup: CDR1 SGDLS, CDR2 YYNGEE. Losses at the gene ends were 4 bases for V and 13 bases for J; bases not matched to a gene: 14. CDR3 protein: CASSKSGTGVWEQYF. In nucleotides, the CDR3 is TGTGCCAGCAGCAAGTCCGGGACAGGGGTTTGGGAGCAGTACTTC. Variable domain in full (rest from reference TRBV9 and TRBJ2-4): DSGVTQTPKHLITATGQRVTLRCSPRSGDLSVYWYQQSLDQGLQFLIQYYNGEERAKGNILERFSAQQFPDLHSELNLSSLELGDSALYFCASSKSGTGVWEQYFGAGTRLSVL.